The source of this T cell receptor (beta chain) is a study of PD-1 blockade in classical Hodgkin lymphoma. Overall study context: Nivolumab dosed at 3 mg/kg went to patients intravenously every 2 weeks.

Clones were read by immunoSEQ multiplex PCR, and TCRdb kept only the in-frame ones, dropping some. The sample records about 27,000 clones, less than 80% being singletons. Patients all relapsed after autologous stem cell transplantation, and there was variation in brentuximab vedotin exposure. Germline lookup yields CDR1 SQVTM and CDR2 ANQGSEA. The V gene lost 7 bases and the J gene lost 3 bases, with 18 bases spanning the gap. The CDR3 loop spans 14 amino acids. The chain uses TRBV29-1 and TRBJ1-1; tentative D call: TRBD1 (5 bases). The source of this sequence is a human donor with classical Hodgkin lymphoma. Sequences were derived from peripheral blood mononuclear cells (PBMCs), sampled before the second cycle of nivolumab. The DNA for the CDR3 is TGCAGCGCCGAGGAGATCGGGGGGGACACTGAAGCTTTCTTT. This translates into CSAEEIGGDTEAFF.